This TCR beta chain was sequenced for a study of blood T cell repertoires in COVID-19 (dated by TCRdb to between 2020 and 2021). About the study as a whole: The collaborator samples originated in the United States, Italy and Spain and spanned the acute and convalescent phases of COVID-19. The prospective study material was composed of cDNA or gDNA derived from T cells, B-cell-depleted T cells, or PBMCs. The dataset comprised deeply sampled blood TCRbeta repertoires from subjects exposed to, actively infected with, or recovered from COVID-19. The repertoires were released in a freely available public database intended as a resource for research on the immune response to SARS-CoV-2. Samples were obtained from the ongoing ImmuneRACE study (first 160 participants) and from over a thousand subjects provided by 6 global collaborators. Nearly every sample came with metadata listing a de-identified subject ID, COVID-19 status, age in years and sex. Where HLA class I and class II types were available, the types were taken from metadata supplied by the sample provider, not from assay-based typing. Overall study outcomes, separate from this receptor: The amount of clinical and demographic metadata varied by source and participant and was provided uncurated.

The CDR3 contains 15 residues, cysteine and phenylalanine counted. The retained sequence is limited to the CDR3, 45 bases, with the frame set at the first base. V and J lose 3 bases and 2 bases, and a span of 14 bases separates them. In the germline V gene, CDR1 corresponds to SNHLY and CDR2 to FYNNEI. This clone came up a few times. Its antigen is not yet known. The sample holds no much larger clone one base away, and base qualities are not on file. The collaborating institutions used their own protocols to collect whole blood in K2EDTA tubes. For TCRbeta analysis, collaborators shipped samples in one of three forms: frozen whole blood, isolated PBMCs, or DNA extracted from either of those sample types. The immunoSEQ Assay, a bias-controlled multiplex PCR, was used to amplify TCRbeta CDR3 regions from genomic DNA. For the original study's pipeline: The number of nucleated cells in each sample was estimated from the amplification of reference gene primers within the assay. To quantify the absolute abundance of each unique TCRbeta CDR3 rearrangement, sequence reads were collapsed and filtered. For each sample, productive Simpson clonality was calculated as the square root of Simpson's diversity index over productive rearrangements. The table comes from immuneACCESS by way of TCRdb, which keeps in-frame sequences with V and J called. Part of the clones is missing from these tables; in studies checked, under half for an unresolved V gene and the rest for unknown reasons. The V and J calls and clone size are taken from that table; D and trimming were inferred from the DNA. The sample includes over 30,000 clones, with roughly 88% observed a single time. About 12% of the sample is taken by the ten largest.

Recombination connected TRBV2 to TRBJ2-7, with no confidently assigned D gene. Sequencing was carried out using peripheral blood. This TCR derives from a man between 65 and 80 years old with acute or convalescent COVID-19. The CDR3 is CASSEARRPTYEQYF. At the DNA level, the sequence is TGTGCCAGCAGTGAGGCTCGGCGGCCAACCTACGAGCAGTACTTC. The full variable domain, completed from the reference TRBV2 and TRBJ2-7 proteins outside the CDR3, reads EPEVTQTPSHQVTQMGQEVILRCVPISNHLYFYWYRQILGQKVEFLVSFYNNEISEKSEIFDDQFSVERPDGSNFTLKIRSTKLEDSAMYFCASSEARRPTYEQYFGPGTRLTVT.